Listed below are T cell receptor beta chains from one sample, sequenced in a study of cytomegalovirus exposure and HLA in healthy donors. Profiling relied on immunoSEQ multiplex PCR, and the TCRdb table lists in-frame clones only, not all of them. The profile shows tens of thousands of clones, roughly four fifths of them singletons. The sequenced sample was PBMCs. The source is a young woman in good health and CMV-seropositive. CDR3s include the opening cysteine and the closing phenylalanine or tryptophan. The size entry is marked missing in some rows and otherwise reads once, few, many or a size class.

V gene,CDR3 length,clone size,J gene,CDR3 protein
TRBV5-1,11,-,TRBJ2-5,CASSRQETQYF
TRBV4-2,16,-,TRBJ2-3,CASSQAGTSGRDTQYF
TRBV28,14,-,TRBJ1-1,CASRGRQGAPEAFF
TRBV15,14,once,TRBJ2-3,CATSRGDLTDTQYF
TRBV7-9,16,-,TRBJ2-5,CASSQAQGGFGETQYF
TRBV10-2,13,-,TRBJ1-4,CASSRTGNEKLFF
TRBV30,13,once,TRBJ2-5,CAWGRSGWETQYF
TRBV13,14,-,TRBJ2-6,CASSESLGANVLTF
TRBV28,15,-,TRBJ2-1,CASSALGDKDYEQFF
TRBV15,15,-,TRBJ1-4,CATSRDHGAGEKLFF
TRBV7-8,15,-,TRBJ1-1,CASSPRREMNTEAFF
TRBV2,19,few,TRBJ2-1,CASRPGTSGRVLALNEQFF
TRBV7-9,13,-,TRBJ2-7,CASSLAGKYEQYF
TRBV28,14,-,TRBJ2-5,CASSLPGVRETQYF
TRBV27,14,-,TRBJ1-2,CASSPSGLRYGYTF
TRBV29-1,14,-,TRBJ2-3,CSVQREVYTDTQYF
TRBV29-1,14,-,TRBJ2-7,CSSSQGGGFDEQYF
TRBV4-1,15,-,TRBJ2-2,CASSQVTGGTGELFF
TRBV2,13,-,TRBJ2-1,CASSGGRYNEQFF
TRBV6-5,13,-,TRBJ2-7,CASSYSGHYEQYF
TRBV2,12,once,TRBJ2-2,CASNYHTGELFF
TRBV6-1,15,few,TRBJ1-2,CASSEVSQGVYGYTF
TRBV29-1,13,-,TRBJ1-2,CSVEREDYYGYTF
TRBV2,14,-,TRBJ1-4,CASSDRQGYEKLFF
TRBV5-1,14,-,TRBJ2-6,CASSESSGANVLTF
TRBV5-6,12,-,TRBJ1-2,CASSVGQPGYTF
TRBV5-4,14,once,TRBJ2-7,CASSSGTSAYEQYF